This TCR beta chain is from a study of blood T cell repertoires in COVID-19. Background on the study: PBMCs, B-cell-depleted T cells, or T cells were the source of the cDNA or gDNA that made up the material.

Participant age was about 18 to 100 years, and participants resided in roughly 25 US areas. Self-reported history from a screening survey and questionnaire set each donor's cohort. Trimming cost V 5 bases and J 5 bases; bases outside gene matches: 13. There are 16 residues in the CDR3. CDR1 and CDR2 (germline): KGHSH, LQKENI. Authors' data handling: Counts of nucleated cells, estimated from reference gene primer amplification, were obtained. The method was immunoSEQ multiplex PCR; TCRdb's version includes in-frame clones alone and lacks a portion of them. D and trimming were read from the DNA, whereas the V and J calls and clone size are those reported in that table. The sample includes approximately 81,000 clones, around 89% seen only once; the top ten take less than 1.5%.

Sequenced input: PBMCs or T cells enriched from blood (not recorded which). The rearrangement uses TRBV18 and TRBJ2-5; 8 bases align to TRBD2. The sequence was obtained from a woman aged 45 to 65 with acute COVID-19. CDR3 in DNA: TGTGCCAGCTCATTCACTCGGAAGCGGGAGTCGGAGACCCAGTACTTC. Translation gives CASSFTRKRESETQYF.